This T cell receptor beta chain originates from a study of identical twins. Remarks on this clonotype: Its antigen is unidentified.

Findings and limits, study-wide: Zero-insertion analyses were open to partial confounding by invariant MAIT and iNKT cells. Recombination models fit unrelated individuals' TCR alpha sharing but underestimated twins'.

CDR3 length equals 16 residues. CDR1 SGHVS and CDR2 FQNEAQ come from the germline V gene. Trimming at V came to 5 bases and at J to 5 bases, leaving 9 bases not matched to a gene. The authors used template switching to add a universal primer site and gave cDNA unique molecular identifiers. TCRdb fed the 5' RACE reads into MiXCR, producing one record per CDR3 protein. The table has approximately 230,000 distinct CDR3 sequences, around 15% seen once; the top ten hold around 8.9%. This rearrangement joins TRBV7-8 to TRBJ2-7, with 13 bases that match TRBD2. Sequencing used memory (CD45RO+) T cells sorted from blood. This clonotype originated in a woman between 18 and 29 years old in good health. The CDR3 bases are TGTGCCAGCAGCCCGAGGGGACTAGCGGGGCACCACGAGCAGTACTTC. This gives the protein CASSPRGLAGHHEQYF.